This TCR beta chain was captured by sequencing in a study of blood T cell repertoires in COVID-19. About the study: Nucleic acid was either cDNA or gDNA, and it came from T cells, B-cell-depleted T cells, or PBMCs.

In the study's own analysis: Nucleated cell counts were estimated from reference gene primer amplification. Repertoires were generated with immunoSEQ multiplex PCR, while TCRdb's copy carries only in-frame clones and drops some. The DNA gave D and trimming, while V, J and clone size come from that table. This sample has 200,000 to 250,000 clones, with less than 90% found just once. V shed 3 bases and J shed 4 bases, with 15 bases lying between them. The CDR3 loop spans 15 amino acids. Germline V gene sequence: CDR1 LNHDA, CDR2 SQIVND (reference sequence). The sequence was collected from a woman in her forties or fifties in a cohort exposed to, infected with or recovered from COVID-19 (not recorded which). Sequenced material: PBMCs or T cells enriched from blood (not recorded which). The chain has TRBV19 and TRBJ1-1; maybe TRBD1 (5 bases). The CDR3: CASSMGSGGGTEAFF. CDR3 in DNA: TGTGCCAGTAGTATGGGCAGCGGGGGTGGCACTGAAGCTTTCTTT.